Below, 17 T cell receptor beta chains from the same sample are listed, as sequenced in a study of T-cell reconstitution after alpha-beta-depleted transplantation in children. This sample's TCRbeta library carried unique molecular identifier barcodes. One entry per CDR3 protein, called by TCRdb with MiXCR from the PCR reads. The data contain around 300,000 distinct CDR3 sequences, 23% of them seen just once; the ten biggest clones take up over 9.5%. The source was PBMCs, mostly from graft donor cells, collected 180 days after TCRalphabeta/CD19-depleted stem cell transplant. The receptors stem from a male patient under 18 who had a stem cell transplant for acute lymphoblastic leukemia, so the T cells may come from the graft donor.

The chain employs TRBV12-3 or TRBV12-4 and TRBJ1-2; 10 nucleotides match TRBD1. V lost 5 bases and J lost 4; bases outside the gene matches: 7. CDR3 length equals 15 residues. CDR3 loop: CASSRGQGWPYGYTF. CDR3 sequence (DNA): TGTGCCAGCAGTCGGGGACAGGGGTGGCCCTATGGCTACACCTTC.

This clonotype was counted a few times. This sequence joins TRBV2 and TRBJ2-7; 11 bases are a match to TRBD1. CDR1 and CDR2 from the germline V gene are SNHLY and FYNNEI. V gave up 5 bases and J gave up 4 bases; unmatched junction bases: 13. This CDR3 is 17 amino acids long. In nucleotides, the CDR3 is TGTGCCAGCAGTTTTATACCCCCGGGACAGGGGGGTTACGAGCAGTACTTC. This codes for CASSFIPPGQGGYEQYF. The complete variable domain, with remaining parts taken from reference TRBV2 and TRBJ2-7, reads EPEVTQTPSHQVTQMGQEVILRCVPISNHLYFYWYRQILGQKVEFLVSFYNNEISEKSEIFDDQFSVERPDGSNFTLKIRSTKLEDSAMYFCASSFIPPGQGGYEQYFGPGTRLTVT.

The rearrangement joins TRBV29-1 to TRBJ1-1; 9 positions agree with TRBD1. The germline V gene has CDR1 SQVTM and CDR2 ANQGSEA. The ends lost 7 bases at V and 4 bases at J; junction bases unmatched: 13. There are 15 residues in the CDR3. CDR3 amino acids: CSAPGQGVRGTEAFF. DNA of the CDR3: TGCAGCGCGCCGGGACAGGGCGTTCGGGGCACTGAAGCTTTCTTT.

The chain employs TRBV20-1 and TRBJ2-5, with TRBD2 matching over 15 bases. This CDR3 has 17 amino acids. CDR1 is DFQATT and CDR2 is SNEGSKA in the germline V gene (reference sequence). The V gene end was trimmed by 5 bases and the J gene end by 5 bases; junction bases not matched to a gene: 12. CDR3 in amino acids: CSAVIGTSGRPGETQYF. The CDR3 DNA reads as TGCAGTGCTGTCATCGGGACTAGCGGGAGGCCAGGGGAGACCCAGTACTTC.

The chain joins TRBV7-9 to TRBJ2-7; a weak D match, TRBD2 (5 bases). Germline V CDR1 and CDR2: SEHNR, FQNEAQ (reference sequence). This CDR3 has 14 residues. Trimming took off 1 base at V and 1 base at J, with 8 bases between the two ends. CDR3 in amino acids: CASSLVPGSYEQYF. The CDR3 DNA reads as TGTGCCAGCAGCTTAGTCCCGGGATCCTACGAGCAGTACTTC.

On this clonotype: A much larger clonotype is one base distant, so this may be a read error. The chain carries TRBV12-3 or TRBV12-4 and TRBJ2-2; D is uncertain. This CDR3 comprises 13 residues. Between the trimmed V and J ends, which lost 6 bases and 11 bases, there was a span of 16 bases. In nucleotides, the CDR3 is TGTGCCAGCAGCACCGAACGGAGATGTGAGCTGTTTTTT. It codes for CASSTERRCELFF.

The CDR3 DNA sequence: TGTGCCAGCAGCTCGCGGGAGGGAGAATACTACGAGCAGTACTTC. This encodes CASSSREGEYYEQYF. The rearrangement joins TRBV7-9 to TRBJ2-7; TRBD2 agrees at 9 bases. Per the germline V gene, CDR1 is SEHNR and CDR2 is FQNEAQ (reference sequence). The CDR3 sequence is 15 residues long. With V trimmed by 4 bases and J by 3 bases, 7 bases remained unmatched.

Notes on this clonotype: This could be a read error, since a much larger clone is one nucleotide away. The chain recombines TRBV5-1 with TRBJ1-2, with a weak D call TRBD1 (5 bases). V was clipped by 3 bases and J by 2 bases, with 8 bases between them. CDR3 size: 13 residues. Per germline, CDR1 SGHRS and CDR2 YFSETQ. The CDR3 here is CASSSTENYGYTF. Here the CDR3 DNA reads TGCGCCAGCAGCTCGACAGAAAACTATGGCTACACCTTC.

This clonotype appeared a few times. V and J are TRBV29-1 and TRBJ1-2; unclear D gene. Looked up from germline, CDR1 is SQVTM and CDR2 is ANQGSEA. Trimming cost V 3 bases and J 4 bases, with 12 bases left between them. This CDR3 has 13 amino acids. The CDR3 loop reads CSVDPVDLYGYTF. CDR3 DNA sequence: TGCAGCGTTGACCCCGTGGACCTCTATGGCTACACCTTC.

This sequence joins TRBV6-1 and TRBJ1-3; D may be TRBD1 (6 bases). This CDR3 is built from 16 residues. In germline, CDR1 is MNHNS, CDR2 SASEGT. V lost 4 bases and J 1 base, leaving 14 bases between the germline ends. The CDR3 DNA sequence: TGTGCCAGCAGTGTCCGTTCACAGGGATCTGGAAACACCATATATTTT. This codes for CASSVRSQGSGNTIYF.

This clonotype showed up just a few times. This chain links TRBV7-6 with TRBJ1-3; perhaps TRBD1 as D (5 bases). Germline assignment: CDR1 SGHVS and CDR2 FNYEAQ. The CDR3 loop spans 14 amino acids. The V and J ends lost 3 bases and 4 bases respectively, with 10 bases between them. CDR3 in amino acids: CASSFLTAGNTIYF. DNA for the CDR3: TGTGCCAGCAGCTTTTTGACAGCAGGAAACACCATATATTTT.

A few counts support this clonotype. The chain employs TRBV7-9 and TRBJ2-1, with D possibly matching TRBD1 (6 bases). Per the germline V gene, CDR1 is SEHNR and CDR2 is FQNEAQ (reference sequence). The CDR3 runs 11 residues. CDR3 nucleotide sequence: TGTGCTGGGGGCCCTTACAATGAGCAGTTCTTC. Its protein is CAGGPYNEQFF.

This clonotype was detected only a few times. This chain connects TRBV15 to TRBJ2-7; D is perhaps TRBD2 (6 bases). CDR1 and CDR2 from the germline V gene are LNHNV and YYDKDF (reference sequence). The CDR3 runs 16 residues. Deletions cut 0 bases from V and 3 bases from J, with 15 bases between. The CDR3 is CATSREGVLAGYEQYF. The CDR3 DNA sequence: TGTGCCACCAGCAGAGAAGGAGTACTAGCTGGCTACGAGCAGTACTTC.

Of note for this clonotype: One end of the junction is discordant with germline, which a read error may explain. The rearrangement uses TRBV10-3 and TRBJ2-2, with 9 bases that match TRBD1. CDR1 is ENHRY and CDR2 is SYGVKD in the germline V gene. This CDR3 has 14 amino acids. The CDR3 loop reads CAIRGQGWTGELYF. CDR3 nucleotides: TGTGCCATCAGAGGACAGGGGTGGACCGGGGAGCTGTATTTT.

This clonotype was counted between two and nine times. The J gene is TRBJ2-5, the V gene TRBV25-1; unclear D gene. Germline V gene sequence: CDR1 MGHDK, CDR2 SYGVNS. V was trimmed by 5 bases and J by 10 bases, leaving 8 bases between them. The CDR3 is made up of 10 amino acids. This chain's CDR3 is CASSLGIQYF. The CDR3 DNA follows: TGTGCCAGCAGTTTAGGAATCCAGTACTTC.

As to this clonotype: Relative to the germline gene, one junction end is altered; a read error may explain this. The gene calls are TRBV20-1 and TRBJ1-1; possibly TRBD1 for D (5 bases). CDR1 is DFQATT, CDR2 SNEGSKA, per germline (reference sequence). The CDR3 consists of 14 residues. CDR3 residues: CSASRVGMNTEAVF. The CDR3 region has the DNA TGCAGTGCTAGCAGGGTAGGGATGAACACTGAAGCTGTCTTT.

This clonotype was found a few times. The V gene is TRBV4-1, the J gene TRBJ2-1; 11 positions agree with TRBD2. The CDR3 loop spans 17 amino acids. The junction had 8 bases not matched to a gene; V was cut back by 0 bases and J by 7 bases. CDR1 and CDR2 (germline): MGHRA, YSYEKL. The chain's CDR3 is CASSQDIAGGPLNEQFF. The CDR3 nucleotides are TGCGCCAGCAGCCAAGATATAGCGGGAGGGCCGTTGAATGAGCAGTTCTTC.